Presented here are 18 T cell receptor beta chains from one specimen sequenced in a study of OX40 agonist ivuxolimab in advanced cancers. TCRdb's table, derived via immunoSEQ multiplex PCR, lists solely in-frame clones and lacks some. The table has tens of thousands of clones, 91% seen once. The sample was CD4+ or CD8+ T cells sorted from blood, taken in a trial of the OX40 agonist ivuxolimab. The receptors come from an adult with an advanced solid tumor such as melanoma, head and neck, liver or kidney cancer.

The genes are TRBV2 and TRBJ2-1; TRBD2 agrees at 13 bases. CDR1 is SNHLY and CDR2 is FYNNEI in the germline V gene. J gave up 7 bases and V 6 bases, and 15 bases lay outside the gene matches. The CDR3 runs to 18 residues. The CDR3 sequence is CASSLGWTSGSFLNEQFF. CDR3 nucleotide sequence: TGTGCCAGCAGCCTAGGGTGGACTAGCGGGAGTTTTTTAAATGAGCAGTTCTTC.

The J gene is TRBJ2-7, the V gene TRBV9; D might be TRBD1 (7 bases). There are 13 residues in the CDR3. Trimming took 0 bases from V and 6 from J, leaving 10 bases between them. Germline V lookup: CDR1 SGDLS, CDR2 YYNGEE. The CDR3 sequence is CASSVGQGGEQYF. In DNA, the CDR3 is TGTGCCAGCAGCGTAGGACAGGGAGGCGAGCAGTACTTC.

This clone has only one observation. The CDR3 here is CASSGQGETQYF. Written as DNA, the CDR3 is TGTGCCAGCAGCGGCCAGGGGGAGACCCAGTACTTC. The rearrangement links TRBV13 to TRBJ2-5; the D gene is possibly TRBD1 (6 bases). The CDR3 contains 12 residues. Per the germline V gene, CDR1 is PRHDT and CDR2 is FYEKMQ (reference sequence). Trimming pared 5 bases from V and 5 bases from J, leaving 9 bases between.

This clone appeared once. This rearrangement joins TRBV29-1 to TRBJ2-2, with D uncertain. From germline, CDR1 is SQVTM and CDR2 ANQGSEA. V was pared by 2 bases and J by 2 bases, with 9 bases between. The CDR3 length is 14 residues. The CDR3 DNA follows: TGCAGCGTTGAACGAGGAATCAACACCGGGGAGCTGTTTTTT. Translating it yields CSVERGINTGELFF.

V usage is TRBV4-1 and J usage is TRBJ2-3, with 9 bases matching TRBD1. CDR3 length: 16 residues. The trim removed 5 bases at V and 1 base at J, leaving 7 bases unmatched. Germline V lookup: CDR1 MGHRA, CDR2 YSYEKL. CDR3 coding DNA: TGCGCCAGCAGCTCACGTGGGGACAGGGGCACAGATACGCAGTATTTT. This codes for CASSSRGDRGTDTQYF.

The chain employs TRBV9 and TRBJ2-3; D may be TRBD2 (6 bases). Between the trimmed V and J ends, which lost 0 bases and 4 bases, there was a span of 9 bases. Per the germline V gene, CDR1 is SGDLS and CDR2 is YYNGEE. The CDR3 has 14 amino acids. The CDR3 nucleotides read TGTGCCAGCAGCGTAGCGGGAGCCCCAGATACGCAGTATTTT. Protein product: CASSVAGAPDTQYF. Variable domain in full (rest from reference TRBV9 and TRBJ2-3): DSGVTQTPKHLITATGQRVTLRCSPRSGDLSVYWYQQSLDQGLQFLIQYYNGEERAKGNILERFSAQQFPDLHSELNLSSLELGDSALYFCASSVAGAPDTQYFGPGTRLTVL.

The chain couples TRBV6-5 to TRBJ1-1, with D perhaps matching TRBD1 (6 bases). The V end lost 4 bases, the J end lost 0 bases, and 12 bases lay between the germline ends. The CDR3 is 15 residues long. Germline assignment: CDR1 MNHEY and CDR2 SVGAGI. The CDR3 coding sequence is TGTGCCAGCAGTTCACAGGGATTCATGAACACTGAAGCTTTCTTT. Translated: CASSSQGFMNTEAFF.

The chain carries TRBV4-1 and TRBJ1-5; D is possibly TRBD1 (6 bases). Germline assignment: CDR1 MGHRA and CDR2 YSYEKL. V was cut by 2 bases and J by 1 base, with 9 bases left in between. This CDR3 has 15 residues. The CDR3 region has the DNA TGCGCCAGCAGCCAATTCAGGGGAAGCAATCAGCCCCAGCATTTT. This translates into CASSQFRGSNQPQHF.

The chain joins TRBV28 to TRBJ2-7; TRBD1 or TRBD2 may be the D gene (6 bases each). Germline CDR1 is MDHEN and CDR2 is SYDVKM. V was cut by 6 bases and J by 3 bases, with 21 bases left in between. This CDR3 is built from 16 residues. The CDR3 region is CASSQTEGETDYEQYF. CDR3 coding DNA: TGTGCCAGCAGCCAGACGGAGGGGGAAACGGACTACGAGCAGTACTTC.

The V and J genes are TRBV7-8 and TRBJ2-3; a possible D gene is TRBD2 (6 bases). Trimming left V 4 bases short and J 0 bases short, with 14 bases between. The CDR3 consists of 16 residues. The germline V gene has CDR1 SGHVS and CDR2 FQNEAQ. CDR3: CASSSLTSASTDTQYF. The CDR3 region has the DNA TGTGCCAGCAGCTCGTTGACTAGTGCTAGCACAGATACGCAGTATTTT.

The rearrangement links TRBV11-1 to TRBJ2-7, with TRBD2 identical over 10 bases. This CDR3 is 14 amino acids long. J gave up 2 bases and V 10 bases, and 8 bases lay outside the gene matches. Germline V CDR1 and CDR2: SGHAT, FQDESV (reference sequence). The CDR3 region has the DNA TGTGCCATCCCAGCGGGAGGGTTTCCCTACGAGCAGTACTTC. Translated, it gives CAIPAGGFPYEQYF.

CDR3 DNA sequence: TGTGCCAGCAGCCCCAAAGTCCCCGTAGGGGATCCACAAGAGACCCAGTACTTC. Translation gives CASSPKVPVGDPQETQYF. V and J are TRBV28 and TRBJ2-5; tentative D call: TRBD1 (5 bases). This CDR3 is 18 amino acids long. CDR1 and CDR2 from the germline V gene are MDHEN and SYDVKM. V was clipped by 6 bases and J by 2 bases, with 25 bases between them.

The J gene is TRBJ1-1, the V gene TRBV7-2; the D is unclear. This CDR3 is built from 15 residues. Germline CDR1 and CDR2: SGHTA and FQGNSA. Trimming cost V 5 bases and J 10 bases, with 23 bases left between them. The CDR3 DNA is TGTGCCAGCAGCCACGGGCCACCCGCCTTGGTGGGAGCTTTCTTT. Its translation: CASSHGPPALVGAFF.

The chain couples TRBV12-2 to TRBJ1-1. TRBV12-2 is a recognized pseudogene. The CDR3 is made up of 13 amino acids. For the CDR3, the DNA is TGTGCAAGTCGCTTAGGGGGGACGGATGAAGCTTTCTTT. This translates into CASRLGGTDEAFF.

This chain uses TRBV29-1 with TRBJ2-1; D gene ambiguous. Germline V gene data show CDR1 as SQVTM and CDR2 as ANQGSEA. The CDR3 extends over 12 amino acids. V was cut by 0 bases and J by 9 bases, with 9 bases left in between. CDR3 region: CSVEDLGVEQFF. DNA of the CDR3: TGCAGCGTTGAAGATCTAGGTGTTGAGCAGTTCTTC.

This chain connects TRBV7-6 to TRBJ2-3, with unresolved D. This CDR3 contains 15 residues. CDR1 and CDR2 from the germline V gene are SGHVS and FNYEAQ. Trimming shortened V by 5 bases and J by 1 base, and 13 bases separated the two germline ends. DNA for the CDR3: TGTGCCAGCAGCCTAACCCCGGGTGGCACAGATACGCAGTATTTT. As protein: CASSLTPGGTDTQYF.

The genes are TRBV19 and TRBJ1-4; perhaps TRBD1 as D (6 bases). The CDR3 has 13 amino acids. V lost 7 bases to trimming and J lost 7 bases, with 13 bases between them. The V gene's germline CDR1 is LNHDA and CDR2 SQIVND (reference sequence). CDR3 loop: CASKAGGSEKLFF. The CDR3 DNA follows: TGTGCCAGTAAAGCGGGGGGCAGTGAAAAACTGTTTTTT.

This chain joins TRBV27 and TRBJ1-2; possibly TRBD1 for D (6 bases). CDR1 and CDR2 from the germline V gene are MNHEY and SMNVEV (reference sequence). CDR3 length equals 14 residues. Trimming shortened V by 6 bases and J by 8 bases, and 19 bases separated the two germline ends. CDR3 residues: CASRWQGLVGGYTF. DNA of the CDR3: TGTGCCAGCAGGTGGCAGGGGCTGGTGGGGGGCTACACCTTC.